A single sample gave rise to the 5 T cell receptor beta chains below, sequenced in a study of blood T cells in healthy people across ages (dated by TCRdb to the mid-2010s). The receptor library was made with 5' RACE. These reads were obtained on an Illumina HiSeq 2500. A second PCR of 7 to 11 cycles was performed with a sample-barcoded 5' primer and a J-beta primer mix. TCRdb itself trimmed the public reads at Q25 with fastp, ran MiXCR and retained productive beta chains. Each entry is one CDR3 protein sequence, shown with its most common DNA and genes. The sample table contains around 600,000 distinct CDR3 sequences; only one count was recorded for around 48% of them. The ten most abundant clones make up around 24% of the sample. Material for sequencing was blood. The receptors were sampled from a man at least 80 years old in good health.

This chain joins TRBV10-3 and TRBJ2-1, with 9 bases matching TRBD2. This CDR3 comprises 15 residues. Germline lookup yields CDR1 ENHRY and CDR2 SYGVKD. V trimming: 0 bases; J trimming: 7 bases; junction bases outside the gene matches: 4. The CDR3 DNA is TGTGCCATCAGTGAGTCTAGCGGGAGAGAAAATGAGCAGTTCTTC. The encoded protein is CAISESSGRENEQFF.

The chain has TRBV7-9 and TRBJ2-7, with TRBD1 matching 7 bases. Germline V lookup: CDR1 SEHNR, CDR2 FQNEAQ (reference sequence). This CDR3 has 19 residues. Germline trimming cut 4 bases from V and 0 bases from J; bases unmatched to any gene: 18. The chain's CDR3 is CASSSGTATTRRTSYEQYF. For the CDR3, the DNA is TGTGCCAGCAGCTCGGGGACAGCGACCACACGCCGAACCTCCTACGAGCAGTACTTC. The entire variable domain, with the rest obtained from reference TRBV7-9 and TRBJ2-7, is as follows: DTGVSQNPRHKITKRGQNVTFRCDPISEHNRLYWYRQTLGQGPEFLTYFQNEAQLEKSRLLSDRFSAERPKGSFSTLEIQRTEQGDSAMYLCASSSGTATTRRTSYEQYFGPGTRLTVT.

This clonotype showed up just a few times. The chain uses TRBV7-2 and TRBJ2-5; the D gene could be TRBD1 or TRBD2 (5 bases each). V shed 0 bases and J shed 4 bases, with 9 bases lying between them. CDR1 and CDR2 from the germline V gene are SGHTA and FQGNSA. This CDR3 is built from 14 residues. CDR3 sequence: CASSLAGVVETQYF. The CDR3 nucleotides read TGTGCCAGCAGCTTAGCGGGGGTTGTAGAGACCCAGTACTTC.

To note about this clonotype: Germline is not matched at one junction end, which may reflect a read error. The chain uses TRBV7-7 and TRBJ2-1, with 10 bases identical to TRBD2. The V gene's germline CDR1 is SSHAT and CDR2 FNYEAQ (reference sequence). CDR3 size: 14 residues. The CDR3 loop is CASSVSSGRNEQFF. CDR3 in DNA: TGTGCTAGCAGCGTGTCTAGCGGGAGAAATGAGCAGTTCTTC. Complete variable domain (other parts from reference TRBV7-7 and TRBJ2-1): GAGVSQSPRYKVTKRGQDVTLRCDPISSHATLYWYQQALGQGPEFLTYFNYEAQPDKSGLPSDRFSAERPEGSISTLTIQRTEQRDSAMYRCASSVSSGRNEQFFGPGTRLTVL.

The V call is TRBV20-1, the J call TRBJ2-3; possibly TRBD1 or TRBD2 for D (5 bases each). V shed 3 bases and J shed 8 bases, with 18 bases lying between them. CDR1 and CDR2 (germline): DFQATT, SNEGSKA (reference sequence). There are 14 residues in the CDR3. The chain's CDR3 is CSARGRGNEGTQYF. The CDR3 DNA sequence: TGCAGTGCTAGGGGACGGGGTAATGAGGGTACGCAGTATTTT.